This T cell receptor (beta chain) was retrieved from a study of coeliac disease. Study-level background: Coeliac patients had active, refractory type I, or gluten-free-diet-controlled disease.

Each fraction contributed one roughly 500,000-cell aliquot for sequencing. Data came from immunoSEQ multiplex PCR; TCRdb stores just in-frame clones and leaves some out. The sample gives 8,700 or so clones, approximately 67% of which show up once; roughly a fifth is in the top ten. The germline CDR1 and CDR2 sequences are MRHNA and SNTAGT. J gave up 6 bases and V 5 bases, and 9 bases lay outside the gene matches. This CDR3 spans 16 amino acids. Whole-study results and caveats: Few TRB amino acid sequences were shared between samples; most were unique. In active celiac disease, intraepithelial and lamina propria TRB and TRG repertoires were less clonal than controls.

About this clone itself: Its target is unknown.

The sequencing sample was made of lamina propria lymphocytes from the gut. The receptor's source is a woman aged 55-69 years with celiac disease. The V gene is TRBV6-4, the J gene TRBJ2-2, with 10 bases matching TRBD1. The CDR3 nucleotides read TGTGCCAGCAGTCAAACCCCCGGGACAGGGGCCGGGGAGCTGTTTTTT. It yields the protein CASSQTPGTGAGELFF.